Each of the 21 T cell receptor beta chains below was sequenced from the same sample in a study of graft-versus-host responses after intestinal transplantation. Measured with immunoSEQ multiplex PCR; TCRdb has only the in-frame clones, and not every one. The sample carries tens of thousands of clones, about nine tenths recorded once. The antigens these receptors bind are not known. This sample comprised unstimulated CD4+ T cells sorted from spleen or lymph node cells, obtained before intestinal transplant. Every receptor here comes from a human donor who received an intestinal transplant.

CDR3 bases: TGTGCCAGCAGCTTAGTGGGCACGGGGGGGCTGGTCCCAGATACGCAGTATTTT. Amino acids: CASSLVGTGGLVPDTQYF. The chain employs TRBV7-2 and TRBJ2-3, with TRBD2 matching 8 bases. CDR1 and CDR2 from the germline V gene are SGHTA and FQGNSA. V was pared by 1 base and J by 4 bases, with 13 bases of the junction left unmatched. The CDR3 has 18 residues.

The V and J genes are TRBV11-2 and TRBJ1-1; D is undetermined. The CDR3 spans 10 residues. CDR1 is SGHAT, CDR2 FQNNGV, per germline. The V end was cut by 5 bases, the J end by 11 bases, with 9 bases between. CDR3 protein: CASSVPGAFF. The CDR3 DNA reads TGTGCCAGCAGCGTACCCGGGGCTTTCTTT.

This clone is a singleton in its sample. The V gene is TRBV5-1, the J gene TRBJ1-6, with 12 bases fitting TRBD1. Germline-derived CDR1 and CDR2 are SGHRS and YFSETQ. This CDR3 comprises 15 residues. Trimming removed 4 bases from V and 10 bases from J; junction bases left unmatched: 6. CDR3 loop: CASSRDRGLNSPLHF. CDR3 sequence (DNA): TGCGCCAGCAGCCGGGACAGGGGGCTTAACTCACCCCTCCACTTT.

This sequence joins TRBV7-8 and TRBJ2-3; possibly TRBD1 for D (5 bases). The CDR3 totals 16 residues. Trimming left V 1 base short and J 1 base short, with 12 bases between. Germline-derived CDR1 and CDR2 are SGHVS and FQNEAQ. CDR3 in DNA: TGTGCCAGCAGCTTAGTCCCGGGCAGGGGCACAGATACGCAGTATTTT. Its protein is CASSLVPGRGTDTQYF.

A single count supports this clone. The chain uses TRBV7-9 and TRBJ2-1, with 7 bases lining up with TRBD2. J was trimmed by 4 bases and V by 4 bases; bases with no gene match: 10. This CDR3 region has 16 residues. Germline V lookup: CDR1 SEHNR, CDR2 FQNEAQ (reference sequence). The CDR3 loop reads CASSSGQAGRYNEQFF. In DNA form, the CDR3 reads TGTGCCAGCAGCTCAGGACAAGCGGGGAGGTACAATGAGCAGTTCTTC.

This chain joins TRBV7-9 and TRBJ1-3, with 11 bases fitting TRBD1. CDR1 is SEHNR, CDR2 FQNEAQ, per germline (reference sequence). Unmatched junction bases numbered 4, after V lost 3 bases and J lost 3 bases. The CDR3 spans 16 residues. The CDR3 loop is CASSFPGTGGGNTIYF. The CDR3 DNA is TGTGCCAGCAGCTTCCCCGGGACAGGGGGTGGAAACACCATATATTTT.

The rearrangement links TRBV27 to TRBJ1-4; no firm D call. V was shortened by 9 bases and J by 7 bases, with 18 bases between the two germline ends. CDR3 length: 14 residues. Germline V lookup: CDR1 MNHEY, CDR2 SMNVEV (reference sequence). The CDR3 spells CARPWEAPSEKLFF. The DNA of the CDR3 is TGTGCCAGGCCCTGGGAGGCTCCTAGTGAAAAACTGTTTTTT. The full variable domain, with the rest looked up from reference TRBV27 and TRBJ1-4, is EAQVTQNPRYLITVTGKKLTVTCSQNMNHEYMSWYRQDPGLGLRQIYYSMNVEVTDKGDVPEGYKVSRKEKRNFPLILESPSPNQTSLYFCARPWEAPSEKLFFGSGTQLSVL.

The genes are TRBV15 and TRBJ1-6, with D maybe TRBD1 (6 bases). This CDR3 is built from 17 residues. The germline CDR1 and CDR2 sequences are LNHNV and YYDKDF (reference sequence). The V gene lost 1 base and the J gene lost 5 bases, with 15 bases spanning the gap. The CDR3 nucleotides read TGTGCCACCAGCAGAGCAGCCAACAGGGTGGATAATTCACCCCTCCACTTT. The encoded protein is CATSRAANRVDNSPLHF. Based on the CDR3 plus reference TRBV15 and TRBJ1-6, the full variable domain is DAMVIQNPRYQVTQFGKPVTLSCSQTLNHNVMYWYQQKSSQAPKLLFHYYDKDFNNEADTPDNFQSRRPNTSFCFLDIRSPGLGDTAMYLCATSRAANRVDNSPLHFGNGTRLTVT.

The chain has TRBV5-1 and TRBJ1-2, with D hard to call. With 4 bases removed from V and 2 bases from J, the gap between germline ends came to 12 bases. The CDR3 loop spans 14 amino acids. Germline V gene data show CDR1 as SGHRS and CDR2 as YFSETQ. The CDR3 region is CASSPPAGNYGYTF. The CDR3 nucleotides are TGCGCCAGCAGCCCTCCTGCAGGCAACTATGGCTACACCTTC.

This clone was counted a single time. The CDR3 loop is CASPHPERGSRYGYTF. The CDR3 DNA reads as TGTGCCAGCCCACACCCGGAGAGGGGGTCACGTTATGGCTACACCTTC. V and J are TRBV27 and TRBJ1-2; maybe TRBD1 (6 bases). CDR3 length: 16 residues. Per the germline V gene, CDR1 is MNHEY and CDR2 is SMNVEV (reference sequence). V was pared by 8 bases and J by 5 bases, with 24 bases between.

Comments on this clone: Other DNA sequences in the same sample also yield this CDR3. The chain carries TRBV18 and TRBJ1-1; 9 positions agree with TRBD1. V trimming: 3 bases; J trimming: 1 base; junction bases outside the gene matches: 3. Germline V gene data show CDR1 as KGHSH and CDR2 as LQKENI. The CDR3 is 15 residues long. Here the CDR3 reads CASSPGQGPNTEAFF. The CDR3 DNA reads as TGTGCCAGCTCACCGGGACAGGGACCGAACACTGAAGCTTTCTTT.

This clone was seen a single time. This chain uses TRBV7-8 with TRBJ2-7; 11 bases agree with TRBD1. The V gene end was trimmed by 7 bases and the J gene end by 3 bases; junction bases not matched to a gene: 23. Germline loops: CDR1 SGHVS, CDR2 FQNEAQ. CDR3 length equals 20 residues. As DNA, the CDR3 is TGTGCCAGCACCATGAACTTCAGAACCGGGACAGGGGGTGTTCGCTACGAGCAGTACTTC. This sequence encodes CASTMNFRTGTGGVRYEQYF.

The rearrangement joins TRBV28 to TRBJ2-5; possible D gene TRBD2, 6 bases. The CDR3 length is 14 residues. The V and J ends lost 2 bases and 5 bases respectively, with 12 bases between them. Per germline, CDR1 MDHEN and CDR2 SYDVKM. This chain's CDR3 is CASSLAGLRETQYF. The CDR3 DNA follows: TGTGCCAGCAGTTTAGCGGGGCTCAGGGAGACCCAGTACTTC.

The chain joins TRBV11-2 to TRBJ1-1; no firm D call. The CDR3 spans 13 residues. The germline gives CDR1 SGHAT, CDR2 FQNNGV. V gave up 5 bases and J gave up 1 base, with 8 bases separating them. The CDR3 loop is CASSNDWNTEAFF. For the CDR3, the DNA is TGTGCCAGCAGCAATGACTGGAACACTGAAGCTTTCTTT.

In regard to this clone: Other DNA sequences within the sample encode an identical CDR3. This chain uses TRBV7-2 with TRBJ2-7; 7 bases fit TRBD2. The CDR3 runs to 12 residues. Trimming took 4 bases from V and 3 from J; bases not matched to a gene: 0. CDR1 is SGHTA and CDR2 is FQGNSA in the germline V gene. CDR3 nucleotide sequence: TGTGCCAGCAGCTGGACTAGCTACGAGCAGTACTTC. It codes for CASSWTSYEQYF.

V and J are TRBV10-1 and TRBJ1-1; 8 nucleotides line up with TRBD1. Germline V gives CDR1 WNHNN, CDR2 SYGVQD (reference sequence). The V segment lost 3 bases and the J segment 5 bases; nucleotides outside the gene matches: 5. CDR3 length: 14 residues. Here the CDR3 reads CASSESRGRTEAFF. The CDR3 nucleotides are TGCGCCAGCAGTGAAAGCAGGGGGCGGACTGAAGCTTTCTTT.

The V call is TRBV5-6, the J call TRBJ2-7, with TRBD1 matching over 7 bases. This CDR3 contains 14 residues. The V segment lost 4 bases and the J segment 2 bases; nucleotides outside the gene matches: 6. Germline CDR1 is SGHDT and CDR2 is YYEEEE. This chain's CDR3 is CASSRGTATYEQYF. CDR3 nucleotides: TGTGCCAGCAGCCGTGGGACAGCCACCTACGAGCAGTACTTC.

Remarks on this clone: The germline gene is not matched at one end of the junction; a read error may be the cause. This same CDR3 is encoded by further DNA sequences in the sample. CDR3: CASSYSWTGRNEKLFF. For the CDR3, the DNA is TGTGCCAGCAGTTACTCGTGGACAGGGAGAAATGAGAAACTGTTTTTT. The chain is built from TRBV6-5 and TRBJ1-4; 8 nucleotides agree with TRBD1. This CDR3 is 16 amino acids long. Per the germline V gene, CDR1 is MNHEY and CDR2 is SVGAGI.

The V gene is TRBV4-3, the J gene TRBJ2-1; a weak D match, TRBD2 (5 bases). Trimming stripped 4 bases from V and 6 bases from J, with 13 bases between. CDR1 is LGHNA, CDR2 YSLEER, per germline. CDR3 length: 14 residues. The CDR3 sequence: CASSLEEGSNEQFF. DNA for the CDR3: TGCGCCAGCAGCCTAGAAGAGGGTAGCAATGAGCAGTTCTTC.

The CDR3 sequence is CASSLMGGPSYNEQFF. DNA for the CDR3: TGTGCCAGCAGCTTAATGGGAGGGCCCTCCTACAATGAGCAGTTCTTC. V gene TRBV7-2 combines with J gene TRBJ2-1; 7 positions agree with TRBD2. After removal of 2 bases from V and 0 bases from J, the junction contained 4 bases not matched to a gene. This CDR3 spans 16 amino acids. Germline V gene sequence: CDR1 SGHTA, CDR2 FQGNSA.

The V gene is TRBV7-8, the J gene TRBJ1-1; no reliable D call. The germline V gene encodes CDR1 SGHVS and CDR2 FQNEAQ. Trimming shortened V by 2 bases and J by 6 bases, and 10 bases separated the two germline ends. This CDR3 contains 13 residues. The CDR3 protein is CASSLRTGSEAFF. CDR3 in DNA: TGTGCCAGCAGCTTAAGGACTGGATCTGAAGCTTTCTTT.